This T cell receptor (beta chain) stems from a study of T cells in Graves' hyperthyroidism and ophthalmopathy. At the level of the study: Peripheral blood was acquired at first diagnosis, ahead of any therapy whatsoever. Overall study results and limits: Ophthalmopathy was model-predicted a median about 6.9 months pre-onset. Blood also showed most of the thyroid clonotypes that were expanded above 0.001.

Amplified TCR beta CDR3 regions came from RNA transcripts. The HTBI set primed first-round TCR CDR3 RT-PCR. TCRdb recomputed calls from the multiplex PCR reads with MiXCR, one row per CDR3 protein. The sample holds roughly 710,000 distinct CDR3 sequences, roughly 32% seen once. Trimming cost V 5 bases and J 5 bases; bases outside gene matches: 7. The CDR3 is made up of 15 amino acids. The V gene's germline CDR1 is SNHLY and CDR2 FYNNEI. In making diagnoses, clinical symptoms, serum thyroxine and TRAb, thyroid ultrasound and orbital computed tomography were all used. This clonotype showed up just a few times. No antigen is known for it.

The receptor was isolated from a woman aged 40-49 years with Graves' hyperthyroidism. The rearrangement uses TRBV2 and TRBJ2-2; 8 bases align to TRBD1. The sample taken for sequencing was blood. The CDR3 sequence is CASSWTGPPTGELFF. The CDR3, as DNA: TGTGCCAGCAGTTGGACAGGGCCCCCAACCGGGGAGCTGTTTTTT.